This T cell receptor (beta chain) was documented in a study of blood T cell repertoires in COVID-19. Looking at the study overall: Sites across the United States, Italy and Spain contributed samples from acute and convalescent COVID-19. The analysed material was cDNA or gDNA that came from T cells, B-cell-depleted T cells, or PBMCs.

In germline, CDR1 is MDHEN, CDR2 SYDVKM. This CDR3 comprises 12 residues. The V end lost 2 bases, the J end lost 9 bases, and 8 bases lay between the germline ends. Sequenced by immunoSEQ multiplex PCR; TCRdb stores in-frame clones only, minus some. The sample yields more than 200,000 clones, more than 75% seen once. The clonotype was recovered from a woman between 50 and 59 years old who had recovered from COVID-19. The rearrangement joins TRBV28 to TRBJ2-1; maybe TRBD1 (5 bases). The sample consisted of PBMCs or T cells enriched from blood (not recorded which). The CDR3 bases are TGTGCCAGCAGTTTAATAGGGGTTGAGCAGTTCTTC. Translation: CASSLIGVEQFF.